The 17 T cell receptor beta chains below all came from one sample that was sequenced in a study of blood T cell repertoires in COVID-19. This table comes from immunoSEQ multiplex PCR, and its TCRdb copy is limited to in-frame clones, with some not included. The data contain 110,000 to 150,000 clones, roughly 80% of them singletons. Specimen: PBMCs or T cells enriched from blood (not recorded which). These receptors were collected from a man aged 50-60 years who had recovered from COVID-19.

This clone turned up a few times. The V gene is TRBV7-2, the J gene TRBJ1-2; 12 bases line up with TRBD1. The germline V gene has CDR1 SGHTA and CDR2 FQGNSA. The CDR3 covers 17 residues. The ends lost 0 bases at V and 3 bases at J; junction bases unmatched: 5. Here the CDR3 reads CASSLAGTGGAYYGYTF. The CDR3 region has the DNA TGTGCCAGCAGCTTAGCAGGGACAGGGGGCGCTTACTATGGCTACACCTTC.

This clone was seen at least ten times. The V call is TRBV14, the J call TRBJ1-2, with D unresolved. V was shortened by 1 base and J by 3 bases, with 9 bases between the two germline ends. This CDR3 is 14 amino acids long. The germline gives CDR1 SGHDN, CDR2 FVKESK. CDR3 DNA: TGTGCCAGCAGCCAAGCCGCCCCGGACTATGGCTACACCTTC. Residues: CASSQAAPDYGYTF.

The gene calls are TRBV5-8 and TRBJ1-1; 8 bases are a match to TRBD1. V dropped 3 bases and J dropped 1; count of bases not matched to a gene: 2. The CDR3 totals 14 residues. The V gene's germline CDR1 is SGHTS and CDR2 YDEGEE. As DNA, the CDR3 is TGTGCCAGCAGCTACGGACAGGGGAACACTGAAGCTTTCTTT. Its protein is CASSYGQGNTEAFF.

For this clone: The sample has other DNA sequences that encode this CDR3 too. The rearrangement uses TRBV7-2 and TRBJ1-2, with TRBD1 matching 8 bases. Germline assignment: CDR1 SGHTA and CDR2 FQGNSA. The CDR3 is made up of 14 amino acids. The ends lost 3 bases at V and 1 base at J; junction bases unmatched: 1. CDR3 region: CASSFGQGNYGYTF. CDR3 DNA: TGTGCCAGCAGCTTTGGACAGGGTAACTATGGCTACACCTTC. Based on the CDR3 plus reference TRBV7-2 and TRBJ1-2, the full variable domain is GAGVSQSPSNKVTEKGKDVELRCDPISGHTALYWYRQSLGQGLEFLIYFQGNSAPDKSGLPSDRFSAERTGGSVSTLTIQRTQQEDSAVYLCASSFGQGNYGYTFGSGTRLTVV.

The table lists this clone with a few counts. The chain joins TRBV1 to TRBJ1-6. TRBV1 is deemed a pseudogene. The CDR3 is 16 amino acids. The CDR3 sequence: CTSPGETSSYNSPLHF. CDR3 sequence (DNA): TGCACCAGTCCCGGGGAGACGAGCTCCTATAATTCACCCCTCCACTTT.

The V and J genes are TRBV29-1 and TRBJ1-2, with TRBD1 matching 7 bases. The germline gives CDR1 SQVTM, CDR2 ANQGSEA. CDR3 length equals 13 residues. With V trimmed by 7 bases and J by 3 bases, 8 bases remained unmatched. This CDR3 reads CSAAQDRYYGYTF. The CDR3 DNA reads as TGCAGCGCCGCCCAGGACAGGTACTATGGCTACACCTTC. Using reference TRBV29-1 and TRBJ1-2 for the parts outside the CDR3, the full variable domain is SAVISQKPSRDICQRGTSLTIQCQVDSQVTMMFWYRQQPGQSLTLIATANQGSEATYESGFVIDKFPISRPNLTFSTLTVSNMSPEDSSIYLCSAAQDRYYGYTFGSGTRLTVV.

The rearrangement links TRBV6-5 to TRBJ1-6, with unresolved D. This CDR3 is 14 amino acids long. V lost 7 bases and J 0 bases, leaving 7 bases between the germline ends. Looked up from germline, CDR1 is MNHEY and CDR2 is SVGAGI. CDR3 sequence reads: CASNQRSYNSPLHF. As DNA, the CDR3 is TGTGCCAGCAACCAGCGCTCCTATAATTCACCCCTCCACTTT.

The rearrangement joins TRBV5-4 to TRBJ2-1; 9 bases match TRBD2. Germline loops: CDR1 SGHNT, CDR2 YYREEE (reference sequence). This CDR3 is built from 11 residues. The CDR3 region is CAGTSMNEQFF. The CDR3 DNA follows: TGTGCTGGGACTAGCATGAATGAGCAGTTCTTC.

The chain carries TRBV27 and TRBJ1-6; TRBD1 is a possible D gene (5 bases). The germline V gene has CDR1 MNHEY and CDR2 SMNVEV (reference sequence). This CDR3 is built from 13 residues. V lost 8 bases and J 9 bases, leaving 14 bases between the germline ends. The CDR3 DNA reads as TGTGCCAGCGCCCGGGGGGGGGTTTCACCCCTCCACTTT. It codes for CASARGGVSPLHF.

The V call is TRBV27, the J call TRBJ1-1; D is perhaps TRBD1 (5 bases). The CDR3 length is 17 residues. Germline CDR1 and CDR2: MNHEY and SMNVEV (reference sequence). Trimming cost V 1 base and J 0 bases, with 15 bases left between them. Written as DNA, the CDR3 is TGTGCCAGCAGTTTATGGGGGGGAGGTCGTATGAACACTGAAGCTTTCTTT. Amino acids: CASSLWGGGRMNTEAFF.

The J gene is TRBJ2-4, the V gene TRBV3-1 (or the pseudogene TRBV3-2); D is perhaps TRBD1 (5 bases). The CDR3 totals 16 residues. The V gene's germline CDR1 is LGHDT and CDR2 YNNKEL (reference sequence). Trimming removed 0 bases from V and 0 bases from J, with 9 bases in between. CDR3 in amino acids: CASSQDMGLAKNIQYF. CDR3 coding DNA: TGTGCCAGCAGCCAAGATATGGGGCTAGCCAAAAACATTCAGTACTTC.

V is TRBV7-9 and J is TRBJ1-2, with a tentative D call TRBD1 (6 bases). Germline V CDR1 and CDR2: SEHNR, FQNEAQ (reference sequence). The CDR3 runs 13 residues. Between the trimmed V and J ends, which lost 7 bases and 3 bases, there was a span of 12 bases. CDR3 protein: CASTVGGHYGYTF. CDR3 in DNA: TGTGCCAGCACCGTAGGGGGTCACTATGGCTACACCTTC.

This chain uses TRBV4-3 with TRBJ1-5, with D possibly being TRBD1 (6 bases). Germline V gives CDR1 LGHNA, CDR2 YSLEER. V was trimmed by 5 bases and J by 5 bases, leaving 16 bases between them. This CDR3 is 15 amino acids long. The CDR3 region has the DNA TGCGCCAGCAGCTCCTGGGACACCGGGGATCAGCCCCAGCATTTT. Protein: CASSSWDTGDQPQHF.

The genes are TRBV30 and TRBJ2-5; TRBD1 agrees at 7 bases. The CDR3 contains 14 residues. CDR1 is GTSNPN and CDR2 is SVGIG in the germline V gene (reference sequence). J lost 4 bases, V lost 2 bases, and 7 bases had no gene match. The CDR3 loop reads CAWSPLPGGETQYF. The CDR3, as DNA: TGTGCCTGGAGTCCCCTTCCAGGGGGAGAGACCCAGTACTTC. Looking up the rest from reference TRBV30 and TRBJ2-5 gives the full variable domain: SQTIHQWPATLVQPVGSPLSLECTVEGTSNPNLYWYRQAAGRGLQLLFYSVGIGQISSEVPQNLSASRPQDRQFILSSKKLLLSDSGFYLCAWSPLPGGETQYFGPGTRLLVL.

The chain links TRBV27 to TRBJ2-3; 11 positions match TRBD2. The CDR3 is made up of 16 amino acids. Germline CDR1 and CDR2: MNHEY and SMNVEV (reference sequence). J was trimmed by 7 bases and V by 0 bases; bases with no gene match: 6. CDR3 in amino acids: CASSLSLLAGAHTQYF. The CDR3 nucleotides are TGTGCCAGCAGTTTATCGTTACTAGCGGGGGCCCATACGCAGTATTTT.

This clone was observed a single time. V gene TRBV7-2 combines with J gene TRBJ1-5; 8 positions match TRBD1. CDR1 is SGHTA, CDR2 FQGNSA, per germline. Trimming cost V 1 base and J 9 bases; bases outside gene matches: 11. The length of the CDR3 is 16 residues. CDR3 region: CASSLGRGRRDRPQHF. The CDR3 coding sequence is TGTGCCAGCAGCTTAGGCAGGGGGCGCCGGGATCGGCCCCAGCATTTT.

The rearrangement joins TRBV18 to TRBJ1-1; TRBD1 matches 8 bases. This CDR3 contains 14 residues. V shed 8 bases and J 1 base; nucleotides not matched to a gene: 6. Germline CDR1 and CDR2: KGHSH and LQKENI. The CDR3 protein is CASTSGTGNTEAFF. The CDR3 coding sequence is TGTGCCAGCACCTCCGGGACAGGGAACACTGAAGCTTTCTTT.